This T cell receptor beta chain came from a study of OX40 agonist ivuxolimab in advanced cancers. On the study more broadly: Partial responses, seen in three patients, involved one hepatocellular carcinoma and two cutaneous melanomas.

The repertoire was sequenced with immunoSEQ multiplex PCR; TCRdb's copy has only in-frame clones and lacks some. The repertoire includes 50,000 to 55,000 clones, about 88% of them detected once, and about 1.5% sits in the top ten. Germline-derived CDR1 and CDR2 are MGHDK and SYGVNS. The CDR3 totals 14 residues. V was pared by 8 bases and J by 1 base, with 4 bases of the junction left unmatched. The source was CD4+ or CD8+ T cells sorted from blood, collected in a trial of the OX40 agonist ivuxolimab. The sequence came from an adult with an advanced solid tumor such as melanoma, head and neck, liver or kidney cancer. The genes are TRBV25-1 and TRBJ2-7; TRBD1 aligns across 11 bases. The CDR3 region has the DNA TGTGCCAGCGCTGGACAGGGGGCATCCTACGAGCAGTACTTC. As protein: CASAGQGASYEQYF.